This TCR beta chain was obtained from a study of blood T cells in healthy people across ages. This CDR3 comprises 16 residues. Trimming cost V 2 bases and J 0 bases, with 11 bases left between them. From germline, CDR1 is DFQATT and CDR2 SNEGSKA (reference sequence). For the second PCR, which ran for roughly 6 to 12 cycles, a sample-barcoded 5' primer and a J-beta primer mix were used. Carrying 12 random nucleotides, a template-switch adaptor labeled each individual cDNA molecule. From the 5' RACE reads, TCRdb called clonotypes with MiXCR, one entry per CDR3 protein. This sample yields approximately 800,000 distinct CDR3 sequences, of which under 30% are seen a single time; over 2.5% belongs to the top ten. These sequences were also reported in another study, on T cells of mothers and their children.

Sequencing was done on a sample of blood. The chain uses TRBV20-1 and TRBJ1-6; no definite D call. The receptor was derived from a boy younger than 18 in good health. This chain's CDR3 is CSARRGGSSYNSPLHF. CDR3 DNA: TGCAGTGCTAGAAGAGGCGGGAGCTCCTATAATTCACCCCTCCACTTT.